This T cell receptor beta chain appears in the sequencing data of a study of cytomegalovirus exposure and HLA in healthy donors. Vbeta (60) and Jbeta (13) primers were used in the PCR. Produced via immunoSEQ multiplex PCR; TCRdb's table is partial and in-frame only. The sample holds about 52,000 clones, 55% to 65% seen once. This clone was recorded many times. Per germline, CDR1 PRHDT and CDR2 FYEKMQ (reference sequence). CDR3 length: 14 amino acids. Trimming pared 6 bases from V and 2 bases from J, leaving 12 bases between. The chain is built from TRBV13 and TRBJ2-3; perhaps TRBD2 as D (5 bases). The material sequenced was PBMCs. This TCR derives from a human donor in good health. The CDR3 is CASSHEGYTDTQYF. The CDR3 bases are TGTGCCAGCAGTCACGAGGGATACACAGATACGCAGTATTTT.